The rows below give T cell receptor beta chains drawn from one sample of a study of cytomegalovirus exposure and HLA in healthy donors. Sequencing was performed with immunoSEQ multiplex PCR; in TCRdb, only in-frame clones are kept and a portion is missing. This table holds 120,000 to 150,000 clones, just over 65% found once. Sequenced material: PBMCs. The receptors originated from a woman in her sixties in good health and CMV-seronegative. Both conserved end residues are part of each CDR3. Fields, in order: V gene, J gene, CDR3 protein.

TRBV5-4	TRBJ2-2	CASSRPADRRLGGELFF
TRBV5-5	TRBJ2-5	CASSGGDTGLYQETQYF
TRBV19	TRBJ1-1	CASSIHRGGTEAFF
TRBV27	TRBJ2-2	CASAWGEELAGELFF
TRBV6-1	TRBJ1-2	CASSEEFRNYGYTF
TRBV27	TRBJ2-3	CASTLKGAYTDTQYF
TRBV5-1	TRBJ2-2	CASSSQGTGELFF
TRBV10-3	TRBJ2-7	CAIGSSGKPYEQYF
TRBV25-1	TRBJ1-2	CASSELEGKAYGYTF
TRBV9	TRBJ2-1	CASSVSGRDSYNEQFF
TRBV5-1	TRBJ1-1	CASSLEEANTEAFF
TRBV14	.	CASSQDLRGSEQYF
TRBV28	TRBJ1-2	CASSLQGSYGYTF
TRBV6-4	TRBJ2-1	CASSDSTFPRQFF
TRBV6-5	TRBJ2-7	CASSYASGGLGEQYF
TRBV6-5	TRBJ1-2	CASRLGQGIYGYTF
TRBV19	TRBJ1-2	CASSIEQGLMDGYTF
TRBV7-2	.	CASSLVVQGGEQYF
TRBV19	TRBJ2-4	CASSADRDKNIQYF
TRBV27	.	CASSLSRTGWSEQYF
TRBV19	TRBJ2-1	CASSITGRTSNEQFF
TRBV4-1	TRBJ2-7	CASSQGDRATYEQYF
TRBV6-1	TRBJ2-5	CASGTWQETQYF
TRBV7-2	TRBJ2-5	CASSSRRTGQWAQYF
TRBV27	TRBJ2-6	CASGGQGAFGANVLTF
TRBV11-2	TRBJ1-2	CASSLGTGVHYGYTF
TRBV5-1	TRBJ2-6	CASSTTGGSGANVLTF
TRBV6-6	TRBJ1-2	CASSLNSDRGGGYTF
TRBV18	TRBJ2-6	CASSPLGAPGANVLTF
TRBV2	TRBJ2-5	CASSAGTSGGPYF
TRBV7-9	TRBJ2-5	CASLRAGGLETQYF
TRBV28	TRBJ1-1	CASLLRGTEAFF
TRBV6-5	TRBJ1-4	CASSAYDEKLFF
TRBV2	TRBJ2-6	CASSKYQGSSGANVLTF
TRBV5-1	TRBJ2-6	CASKLTGPGANVLTF
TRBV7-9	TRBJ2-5	CASSLGTAKETQYF
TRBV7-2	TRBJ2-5	CASSRPGLLEQYF
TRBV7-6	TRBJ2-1	CASSPGISGSLGLSNEQFF
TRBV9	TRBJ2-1	CASSVGSKQFF
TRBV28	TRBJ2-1	CASSTGTGFDEQFF
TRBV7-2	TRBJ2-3	CASSLSRQSYTQYF
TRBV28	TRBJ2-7	CASCSLAGGAYEQYF
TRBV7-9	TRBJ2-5	CSSSFNGPTGGIETQYF
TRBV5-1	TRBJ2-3	CASSLGRSGTDTQYF
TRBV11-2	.	CASSYLTEQYF
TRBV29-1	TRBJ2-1	CSVETSGIYNEQFF
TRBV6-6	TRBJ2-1	CASSLAGGYNEQFF
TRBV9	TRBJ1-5	CASSATQGPQHF
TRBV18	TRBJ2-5	CASSSLAGGLQETQYF
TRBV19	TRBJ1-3	CASSRRETGNTIYF
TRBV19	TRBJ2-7	CASTRQGAQDEQYF
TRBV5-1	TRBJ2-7	CASSLQGTVYEQYF
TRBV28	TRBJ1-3	CASSHRDKYSLSGNTIYF